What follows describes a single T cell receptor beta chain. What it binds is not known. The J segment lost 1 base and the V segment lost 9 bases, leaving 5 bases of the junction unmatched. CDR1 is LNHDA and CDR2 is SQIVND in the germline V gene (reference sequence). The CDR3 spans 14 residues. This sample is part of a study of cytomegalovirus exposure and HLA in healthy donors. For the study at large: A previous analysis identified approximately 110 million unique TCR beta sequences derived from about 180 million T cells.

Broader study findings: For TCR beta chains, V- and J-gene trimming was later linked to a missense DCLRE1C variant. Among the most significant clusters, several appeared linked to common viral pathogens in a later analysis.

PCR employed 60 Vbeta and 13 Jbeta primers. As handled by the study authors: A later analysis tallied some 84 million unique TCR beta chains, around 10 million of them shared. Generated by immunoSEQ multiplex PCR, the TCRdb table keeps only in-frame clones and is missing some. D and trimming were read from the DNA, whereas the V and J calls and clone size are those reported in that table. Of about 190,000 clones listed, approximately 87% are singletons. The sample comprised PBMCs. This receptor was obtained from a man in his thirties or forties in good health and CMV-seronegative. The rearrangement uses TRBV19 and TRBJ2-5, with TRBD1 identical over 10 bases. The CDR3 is CASGRTGGQETQYF. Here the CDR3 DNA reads TGTGCCAGCGGCCGGACAGGGGGCCAAGAGACCCAGTACTTC.